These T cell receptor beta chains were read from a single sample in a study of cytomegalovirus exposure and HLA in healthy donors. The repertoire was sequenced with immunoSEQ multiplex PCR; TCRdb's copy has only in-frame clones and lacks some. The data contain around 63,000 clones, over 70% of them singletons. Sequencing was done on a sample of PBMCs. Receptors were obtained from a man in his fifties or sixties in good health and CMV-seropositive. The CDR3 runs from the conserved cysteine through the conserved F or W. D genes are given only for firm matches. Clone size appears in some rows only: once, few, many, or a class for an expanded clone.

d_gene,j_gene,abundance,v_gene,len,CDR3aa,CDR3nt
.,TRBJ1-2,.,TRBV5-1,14,CASSLAGENYGYTF,TGCGCCAGCAGCTTGGCGGGGGAGAACTATGGCTACACCTTC
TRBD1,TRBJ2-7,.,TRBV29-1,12,CSAQGQGGEQYF,TGCAGCGCCCAGGGACAGGGAGGCGAGCAGTACTTC
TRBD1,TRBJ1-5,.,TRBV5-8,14,CASSTGQRIQPQHF,TGTGCCAGCAGCACGGGACAGCGAATTCAGCCCCAGCATTTT
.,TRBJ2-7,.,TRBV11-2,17,CASSLNPGLLQDYEQYF,TGTGCCAGCAGCTTAAACCCGGGATTGTTACAAGACTACGAGCAGTACTTC
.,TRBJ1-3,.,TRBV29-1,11,CSVKEGNTIYF,TGCAGCGTTAAGGAGGGAAACACCATATATTTT
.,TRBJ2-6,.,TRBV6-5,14,CASSYLGAANVLTF,TGTGCCAGCAGTTATCTGGGGGCTGCCAACGTCCTGACTTTC
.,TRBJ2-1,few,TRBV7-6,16,CASSLGRAGLNNEQFF,TGTGCCAGCAGCTTAGGAAGAGCAGGATTAAACAATGAGCAGTTCTTC
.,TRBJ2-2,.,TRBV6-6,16,CASSYSGQSNTGELFF,TGTGCCAGCAGTTACTCGGGCCAGTCGAACACCGGGGAGCTGTTTTTT
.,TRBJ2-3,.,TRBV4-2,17,CASSQDHGRMGGDTQYF,TGTGCCAGCAGCCAAGATCACGGGAGAATGGGCGGAGATACGCAGTATTTT
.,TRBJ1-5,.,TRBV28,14,CASSTTESNQPQHF,TGTGCCAGCAGTACGACGGAGAGCAATCAGCCCCAGCATTTT
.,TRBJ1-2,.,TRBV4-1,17,CASSQDVAKLQGQGYTF,TGCGCCAGCAGCCAAGATGTGGCGAAGTTACAGGGACAAGGCTACACCTTC
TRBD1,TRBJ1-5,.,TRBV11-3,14,CASSAGTGNQPQHF,TGTGCCAGCAGCGCCGGGACAGGGAATCAGCCCCAGCATTTT
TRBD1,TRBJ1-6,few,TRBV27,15,CASRGATGGYSPLHF,TGTGCCAGCAGAGGGGCGACAGGGGGCTATTCACCCCTCCACTTT
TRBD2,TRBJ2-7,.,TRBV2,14,CASTTSGDPYEQYF,TGTGCCAGCACGACTAGCGGGGATCCCTACGAGCAGTACTTC
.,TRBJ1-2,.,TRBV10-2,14,CASSDPGRFHGYTF,TGCGCCAGCAGTGATCCAGGGAGGTTCCATGGCTACACCTTC
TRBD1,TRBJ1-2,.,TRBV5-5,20,CASSLVLPGQGAGGNYGYTF,TGTGCCAGCAGCTTGGTTTTACCGGGACAGGGGGCCGGGGGTAACTATGGCTACACCTTC
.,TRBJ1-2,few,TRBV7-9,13,CASSLDPSNGYTF,TGTGCCAGCAGCTTAGATCCGAGTAATGGCTACACCTTC
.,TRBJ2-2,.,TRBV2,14,CASRPDRNTGELFF,TGTGCCAGCAGACCCGACAGAAACACCGGGGAGCTGTTTTTT
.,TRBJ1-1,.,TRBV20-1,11,CSARLGPKAFF,TGCAGTGCTAGATTGGGGCCCAAAGCTTTCTTT
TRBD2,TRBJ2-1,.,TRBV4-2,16,CASSQGTSGRASEQFF,TGTGCCAGCAGCCAGGGGACTAGCGGGAGGGCCAGTGAGCAGTTCTTC
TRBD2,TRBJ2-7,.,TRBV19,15,CASSITSGMKYEQYF,TGTGCCAGTAGTATTACTAGCGGGATGAAATACGAGCAGTACTTC
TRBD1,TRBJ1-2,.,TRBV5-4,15,CASSFNRGRGYGYTF,TGTGCCAGCAGCTTTAACAGGGGTCGGGGCTATGGCTACACCTTC